These 13 T cell receptor beta chains were sequenced from one sample in a study of T cells in Graves' hyperthyroidism and ophthalmopathy. The CDR3 regions of TCR beta were amplified from RNA transcripts. The HTBI primer set served for first-round RT-PCR of the TCR CDR3. TCRdb independently ran MiXCR on the multiplex PCR reads; one entry per CDR3 protein. The table records roughly 580,000 distinct CDR3 sequences, approximately 14% of them present only once. Specimen: blood. These receptors originate from a woman in her 30s with Graves' hyperthyroidism that later progressed to Graves' ophthalmopathy.

The CDR3 coding sequence is TGTGCCAGCAGCTTTGGGAATAGGGAGAGCTCCCATGGCTACACCTTC. Encoded protein: CASSFGNRESSHGYTF. The chain uses TRBV5-6 and TRBJ1-2; D is undetermined. CDR3 length: 16 residues. Germline CDR1 is SGHDT and CDR2 is YYEEEE. The ends were cut back, 2 bases at V and 6 bases at J, with 20 bases in the middle.

J is TRBJ1-2 and V is TRBV28, with 11 bases that match TRBD1. Per germline, CDR1 MDHEN and CDR2 SYDVKM. Unmatched junction bases numbered 5, after V lost 6 bases and J lost 8 bases. The CDR3 is 13 residues long. The CDR3 loop reads CASRAGTGGGYTF. The CDR3 DNA is TGTGCCAGCAGGGCCGGGACAGGGGGAGGCTACACCTTC.

The chain couples TRBV30 to TRBJ1-3; D is possibly TRBD1 (5 bases). The CDR3 loop spans 15 amino acids. Trimming removed 3 bases at V and 3 bases at J, with 15 bases between. Per germline, CDR1 GTSNPN and CDR2 SVGIG (reference sequence). This chain's CDR3 is CAWSLGGRYGNTIYF. The DNA for the CDR3 is TGTGCCTGGAGCCTGGGGGGACGTTATGGAAACACCATATATTTT.

This clonotype was counted ten times or more. The V call is TRBV5-1, the J call TRBJ2-1; 10 bases are shared with TRBD2. The CDR3 loop spans 15 amino acids. The V and J ends lost 3 bases and 6 bases, in that order; junction bases with no gene match: 6. Germline loops: CDR1 SGHRS, CDR2 YFSETQ. In DNA, the CDR3 is TGCGCCAGCAGCTCCCAGCGGGAGGGTTTCAATGAGCAGTTCTTC. Translation gives CASSSQREGFNEQFF.

This clonotype showed up many times. The rearrangement joins TRBV2 to TRBJ2-7; the match to TRBD2 covers 12 bases. Germline values: CDR1 SNHLY, CDR2 FYNNEI. The CDR3 has 14 amino acids. V was clipped by 6 bases and J by 4 bases; unmatched bases: 4. CDR3 region: CASRRLAGEYEQYF. The CDR3 DNA reads TGTGCCAGCAGGAGACTAGCGGGAGAGTACGAGCAGTACTTC.

This clonotype has at least ten counts. The V call is TRBV27, the J call TRBJ2-5, with 8 positions matching TRBD1. With 6 bases clipped from V and 4 bases from J, the junction kept 10 bases outside the gene matches. Germline V gene lookup returns CDR1 MNHEY and CDR2 SMNVEV (reference sequence). The CDR3 has 15 amino acids. CDR3 bases: TGTGCCAGCAGCCGACAGGGGCGAGAGGGAGAGACCCAGTACTTC. Translation gives CASSRQGREGETQYF.

This clonotype has just a few counts. This chain links TRBV18 with TRBJ2-7, with 7 bases aligning to TRBD2. The CDR3 covers 17 residues. Per germline, CDR1 KGHSH and CDR2 LQKENI. With 0 bases clipped from V and 0 bases from J, the junction kept 8 bases outside the gene matches. CDR3 sequence (DNA): TGTGCCAGCTCACCACCCTCGCGGGAGCCCCGCTCCTACGAGCAGTACTTC. This gives the protein CASSPPSREPRSYEQYF.

This clonotype was picked up many times. The rearrangement links TRBV6-1 to TRBJ1-1, with D perhaps matching TRBD1 (6 bases). The V gene's germline CDR1 is MNHNS and CDR2 SASEGT. The CDR3 totals 14 residues. The germline V and J ends were trimmed by 6 bases and 1 base, with 12 bases remaining between them. The CDR3 bases are TGTGCCAGCAGATCCCAGGGGAAGAACACTGAAGCTTTCTTT. Translation: CASRSQGKNTEAFF.

This clonotype was detected ten times or more. The chain combines TRBV27 with TRBJ1-6; D not resolved. Trimming removed 8 bases from V and 10 bases from J, with 12 bases in between. From germline, CDR1 is MNHEY and CDR2 SMNVEV (reference sequence). This CDR3 has 12 residues. DNA for the CDR3: TGTGCCAGCGGTTCAGAGTTCTCACCCCTCCACTTT. Translating gives CASGSEFSPLHF.

Many counts were recorded for this clonotype. The chain links TRBV12-3 or TRBV12-4 to TRBJ1-1; D gene uncertain. V lost 6 bases to trimming and J lost 2 bases, with 10 bases between them. The length of the CDR3 is 13 residues. The DNA for the CDR3 is TGTGCCAGCAGCAACAGAGTTAACACTGAAGCTTTCTTT. This sequence encodes CASSNRVNTEAFF.

This clonotype has at least ten counts. The V gene is TRBV29-1, the J gene TRBJ1-1; maybe TRBD1 (5 bases). This CDR3 has 13 amino acids. From germline, CDR1 is SQVTM and CDR2 ANQGSEA. Trimming removed 7 bases at V and 0 bases at J, with 12 bases between. CDR3 sequence: CSGTGTVNTEAFF. The CDR3 DNA follows: TGCAGCGGGACCGGGACGGTGAACACTGAAGCTTTCTTT. Complete variable domain (other parts from reference TRBV29-1 and TRBJ1-1): SAVISQKPSRDICQRGTSLTIQCQVDSQVTMMFWYRQQPGQSLTLIATANQGSEATYESGFVIDKFPISRPNLTFSTLTVSNMSPEDSSIYLCSGTGTVNTEAFFGQGTRLTVV.

This clonotype was counted ten times or more. This rearrangement joins TRBV20-1 to TRBJ1-5; D is unclear. The CDR3 length is 12 residues. From germline, CDR1 is DFQATT and CDR2 SNEGSKA (reference sequence). V dropped 5 bases and J dropped 2 bases, with 7 bases sitting between them. The CDR3 is CSAASGNQPQHF. DNA of the CDR3: TGCAGTGCTGCGAGTGGCAATCAGCCCCAGCATTTT.

This clonotype was observed a few times. The chain combines TRBV19 with TRBJ2-3; D is tentatively TRBD1 or TRBD2 (7 bases each). Germline CDR1 and CDR2: LNHDA and SQIVND (reference sequence). V dropped 4 bases and J dropped 3 bases, with 14 bases sitting between them. The CDR3 totals 15 residues. The CDR3 coding sequence is TGTGCCAGTAGTACCTCTCAGGGGGGGACAGATACGCAGTATTTT. This codes for CASSTSQGGTDTQYF.